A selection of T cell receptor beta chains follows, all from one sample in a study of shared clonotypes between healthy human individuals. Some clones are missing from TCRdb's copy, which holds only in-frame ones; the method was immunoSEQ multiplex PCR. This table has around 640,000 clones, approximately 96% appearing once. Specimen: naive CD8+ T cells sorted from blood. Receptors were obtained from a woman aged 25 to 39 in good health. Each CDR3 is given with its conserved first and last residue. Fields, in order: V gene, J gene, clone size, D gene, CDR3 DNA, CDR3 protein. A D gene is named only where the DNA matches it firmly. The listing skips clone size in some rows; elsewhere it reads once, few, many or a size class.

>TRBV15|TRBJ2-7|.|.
TGTGCCACCCGTGGGGGCCCCTACGAGCAGTACTTC
CATRGGPYEQYF
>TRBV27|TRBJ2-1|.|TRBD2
TGTGCCAGCAGTCCCTCAAGCGGGAACACCTACAATGAGCAGTTCTTC
CASSPSSGNTYNEQFF
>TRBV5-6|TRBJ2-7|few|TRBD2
TGTGCCAGCAGCTTGAGCGGGAGGAAAGGGGACGAGCAGTACTTC
CASSLSGRKGDEQYF
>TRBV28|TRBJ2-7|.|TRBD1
TGTGCCAGCAGTTTTACCGGGACAGGCATTTACGAGCAGTACTTC
CASSFTGTGIYEQYF
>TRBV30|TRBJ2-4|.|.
TGTGCCTGGAGCGGAGAGGGGGGAAACATTCAGTACTTC
CAWSGEGGNIQYF
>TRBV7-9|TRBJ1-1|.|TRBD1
TGTGCCAGCAGCTTAGGGTGGGGAGGGGACAGGGATATGAACACTGAAGCTTTCTTT
CASSLGWGGDRDMNTEAFF
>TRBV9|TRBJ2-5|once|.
TGTGCCAGCAGCGAGGATGGGGGGCCAGAGACCCAGTACTTC
CASSEDGGPETQYF
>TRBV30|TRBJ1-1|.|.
TGTGCCTGGAGTGTTTCGGGGGGCGGTGAAGCTTTCTTT
CAWSVSGGGEAFF
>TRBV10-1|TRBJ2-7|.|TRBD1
TGCGCCAGCAGTGATACCGGGACAGGGGACGAGCAGTACTTC
CASSDTGTGDEQYF
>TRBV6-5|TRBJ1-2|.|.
TGTGCCAGCAGTTCCAGTTCGGGGGAGTTCAACTATGGCTACACCTTC
CASSSSSGEFNYGYTF
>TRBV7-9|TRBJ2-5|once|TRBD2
TGTGCCAGCAGCCAAGGGACTAGCGGGATGAGGGAGACCCAGTACTTC
CASSQGTSGMRETQYF
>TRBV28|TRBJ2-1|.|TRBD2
TGTGCCAGCAGTTTCCGCCTACGTCCCATAGCGGGAGGCAGCTACAATGAGCAGTTCTTC
CASSFRLRPIAGGSYNEQFF
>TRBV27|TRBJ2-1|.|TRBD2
TGTGCCAGCAGTTTATTTCGGACTAGCGGGATCTACAATGAGCAGTTCTTC
CASSLFRTSGIYNEQFF
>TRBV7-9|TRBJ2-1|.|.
TGTGCCAGCAGCTCCCCCGGGCGGGATCACAATGAGCAGTTCTTC
CASSSPGRDHNEQFF
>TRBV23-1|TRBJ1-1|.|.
TGCGCCAGCAGTCAGTCGGGTGAAGCTTTCTTT
CASSQSGEAFF
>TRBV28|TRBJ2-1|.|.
TGTGCCAGCAGCCTAGAACTAGTGGGAGCCTACAATGAGCAGTTCTTC
CASSLELVGAYNEQFF
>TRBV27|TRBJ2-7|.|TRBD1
TGTGCCAGCGGCCCGGGACAGGGACGCGACGAGCAGTACTTC
CASGPGQGRDEQYF
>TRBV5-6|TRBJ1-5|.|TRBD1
TGTGCCAGCAGCAGCGGGACAGGGGACAATCAGCCCCAGCATTTT
CASSSGTGDNQPQHF
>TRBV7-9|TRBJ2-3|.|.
TGTGCCAGCAGCTTAGTAGGGCGGGAAGTCTCAGATACGCAGTATTTT
CASSLVGREVSDTQYF
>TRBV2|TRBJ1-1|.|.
TGTGCCAGCAGTGAATATCGGCACCCGAACACTGAAGCTTTCTTT
CASSEYRHPNTEAFF
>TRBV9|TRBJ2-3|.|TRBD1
TGTGCCAGCAGCGTACAGGGGGCGTACACAGATACGCAGTATTTT
CASSVQGAYTDTQYF
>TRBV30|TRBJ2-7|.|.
TGTGCCTGGAGTGTTGGCGGGTTTACCTACGAGCAGTACTTC
CAWSVGGFTYEQYF
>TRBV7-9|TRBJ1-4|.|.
TGTGCCAGCAGCGGAAGGGGGAATGAAAAACTGTTTTTT
CASSGRGNEKLFF
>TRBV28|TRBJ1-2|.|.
TGTGCCAGCAGTTTATCCCCTGGGGTTTATGGCTACACCTTC
CASSLSPGVYGYTF
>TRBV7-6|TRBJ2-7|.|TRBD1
TGTGCCAGCAGCTTACAGGGGGCAGGCGAGCAGTACTTC
CASSLQGAGEQYF
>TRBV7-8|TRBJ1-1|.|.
TGTGCCAGCAGCTTACTCGGCACTGAAGCTTTCTTT
CASSLLGTEAFF
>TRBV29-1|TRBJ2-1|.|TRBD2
TGCAGCGTTGAAGCCGGGACTAGCGCCAATGAGCAGTTCTTC
CSVEAGTSANEQFF
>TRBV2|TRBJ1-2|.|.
TGTGCCAGCAGCCCCAGACCTTACCTCTCCTATGGCTACACCTTC
CASSPRPYLSYGYTF
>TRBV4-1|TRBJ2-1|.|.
TGCGCCAGCAGCCAAGGAGATGGGGGTAGGTATGAGCAGTTCTTC
CASSQGDGGRYEQFF
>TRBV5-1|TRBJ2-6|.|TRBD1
TGCGCCAGCAGGGCTTACAGGGGACCTGTCTCTGGGGCCAACGTCCTGACTTTC
CASRAYRGPVSGANVLTF
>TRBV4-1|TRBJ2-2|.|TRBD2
TGCGCCAGCAGCCAAGACGGGAGGCTCCCCACCGGGGAGCTGTTTTTT
CASSQDGRLPTGELFF
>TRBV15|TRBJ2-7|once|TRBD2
TGTGCCACCAGCCCCCAGCGGGAGTCTGAGCAGTACTTC
CATSPQRESEQYF
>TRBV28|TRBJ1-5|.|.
TGTGCCAGCAGTTTGAGAGTGGACACCAATCAGCCCCAGCATTTT
CASSLRVDTNQPQHF
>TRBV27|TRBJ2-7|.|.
TGTGCCAGCAGTCCGCGTCAGGGTAGCGACGAGCAGTACTTC
CASSPRQGSDEQYF
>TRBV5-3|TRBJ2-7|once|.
TGTGCCAGAAGCTTGTATCCGGGACCGAACTACGAGCAGTACTTC
CARSLYPGPNYEQYF
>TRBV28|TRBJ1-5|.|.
TGTGCCAGCAGCCTTAAATTCTTGGGGGTCGAACGCCAGCATTTT
CASSLKFLGVERQHF
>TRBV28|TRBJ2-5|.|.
TGTGCCAGCAGTTACCCCGTGCTTGGACGAAAACCGGAGACCCAGTACTTC
CASSYPVLGRKPETQYF
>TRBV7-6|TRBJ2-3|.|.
TGTGCCAGCAGCTTAGCAACTCCGGGAGACTCGCTTCTTTCGAGCACAGATACGCAGTATTTT
CASSLATPGDSLLSSTDTQYF
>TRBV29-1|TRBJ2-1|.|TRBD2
TGCAGCGTTGAGGGCTCTAGCGGGAGCTTCTACAATGAGCAGTTCTTC
CSVEGSSGSFYNEQFF
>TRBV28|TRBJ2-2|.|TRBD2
TGTGCCAGCAGTTGGCTAGCGGGAATCGGCGGGGAGCTGTTTTTT
CASSWLAGIGGELFF
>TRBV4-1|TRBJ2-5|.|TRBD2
TGCGCCAGCAGGCCCGGGACTAAGCCCGTCGGGGAGACCCAGTACTTC
CASRPGTKPVGETQYF
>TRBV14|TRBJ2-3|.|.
TGTGCCAGCAGCCAACTGGTGACCAGCACAGATACGCAGTATTTT
CASSQLVTSTDTQYF
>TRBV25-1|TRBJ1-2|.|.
TGTGCCAGCAGTGAATACCTAACCTATGGCTACACCTTC
CASSEYLTYGYTF
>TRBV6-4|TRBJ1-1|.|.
TGTGCCAGCAGTGAGCAGGGGAAAGGCACTGAAGCTTTCTTT
CASSEQGKGTEAFF
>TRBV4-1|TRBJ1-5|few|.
TGCGCCAGCAGCCAAGGAGTGACAGGTAATCAGCCCCAGCATTTT
CASSQGVTGNQPQHF
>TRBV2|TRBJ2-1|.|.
TGTGCCAGCAGTGTATACTCGATCAATGAGCAGTTCTTC
CASSVYSINEQFF
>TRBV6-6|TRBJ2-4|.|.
TGTGCCAGCAGTCCAGCAGCAGGGGAGGGGAACATTCAGTACTTC
CASSPAAGEGNIQYF
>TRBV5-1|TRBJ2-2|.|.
TGCGCCAGCAGCTTAACAGCTAACACCGGGGAGCTGTTTTTT
CASSLTANTGELFF
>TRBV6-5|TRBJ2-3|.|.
TGTGCCAGCAGTTACGTAGAGGGTGCAGATACGCAGTATTTT
CASSYVEGADTQYF
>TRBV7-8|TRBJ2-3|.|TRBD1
TGTGCCAGCAGCCCAGGGGGCGAGGCAGATACGCAGTATTTT
CASSPGGEADTQYF
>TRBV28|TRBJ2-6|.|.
TGTGCCAGCAGTACCCCCGGACTCATTTCTGGGGCCAACGTCCTGACTTTC
CASSTPGLISGANVLTF
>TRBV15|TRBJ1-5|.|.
TGTGCCACCAGCAGATCTGTAGGGAATAGCAATCAGCCCCAGCATTTT
CATSRSVGNSNQPQHF
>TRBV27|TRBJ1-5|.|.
TGTGCCAGCAGTTTATCTACGGTGAATCAGCCCCAGCATTTT
CASSLSTVNQPQHF
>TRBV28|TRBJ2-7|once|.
TGTGCCAGCACAGGGGTCAACTCCTACGAGCAGTACTTC
CASTGVNSYEQYF
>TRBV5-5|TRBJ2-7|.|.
TGTGCCAGCAGCTTGAGGAGCGGGTACGAGCAGTACTTC
CASSLRSGYEQYF
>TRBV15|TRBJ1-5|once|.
TGTGCCACCAGCAGAGACAGGAATTATCAGCCCCAGCATTTT
CATSRDRNYQPQHF
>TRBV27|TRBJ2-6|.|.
TGTGCCAGCAGTTTATTGACAGCGTCTGGGGCCAACGTCCTGACTTTC
CASSLLTASGANVLTF
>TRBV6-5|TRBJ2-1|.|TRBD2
TGTGCCAGCAGTTACGGTTGGAGCGGGAGGGAAAATGAGCAGTTCTTC
CASSYGWSGRENEQFF
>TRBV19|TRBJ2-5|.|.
TGTGCCAGTAGTATAATGGCGAGGGAGACCCAGTACTTC
CASSIMARETQYF